The 19 T cell receptor beta chains listed next were all sequenced from one sample in a study of T cells after yellow fever vaccination. TCRdb reanalysed the 5' RACE reads using MiXCR and keeps one entry per CDR3 protein. This sample carries roughly 260,000 distinct CDR3 sequences, around 13% of them seen once, and the ten largest clones take approximately 0.49%. This specimen consisted of CD4+ T cells sorted from PBMCs, obtained 45 days after the yellow fever booster vaccination. These receptors all come from a man aged 25 to 40 who received the YFV17D yellow fever vaccine.

This clonotype was counted only a few times. J is TRBJ1-4 and V is TRBV7-8; D possibly corresponds to TRBD1 (6 bases). This CDR3 is built from 16 residues. The germline V gene has CDR1 SGHVS and CDR2 FQNEAQ. V was pared by 5 bases and J by 8 bases, with 21 bases between. The CDR3 DNA is TGTGCCAGCAGCCGACGCACAGGGTCCCCAGGAGAAAAACTGTTTTTT. Its translation: CASSRRTGSPGEKLFF. Filled out from reference TRBV7-8 and TRBJ1-4, the complete variable domain reads GAGVSQSPRYKVAKRGQDVALRCDPISGHVSLFWYQQALGQGPEFLTYFQNEAQLDKSGLPSDRFFAERPEGSVSTLKIQRTQQEDSAVYLCASSRRTGSPGEKLFFGSGTQLSVL.

In its sample, this clonotype was seen many times. The rearrangement joins TRBV7-3 to TRBJ2-2; D remains unclear. The germline gives CDR1 SGHTA, CDR2 FQGTGA. CDR3 length equals 12 residues. Trimming stripped 5 bases from V and 5 bases from J, with 6 bases between. The CDR3 DNA sequence: TGTGCCAGCAGCGCCACGACCGGGGAGCTGTTTTTT. Translated, it gives CASSATTGELFF.

The gene calls are TRBV12-3 or TRBV12-4 and TRBJ2-7; the D is unclear. Deletions cut 6 bases from V and 6 bases from J, with 15 bases between. CDR3 size: 13 residues. The CDR3 spells CASSVGRYGEQYF. The CDR3 region has the DNA TGTGCCAGCAGCGTAGGGCGATACGGCGAGCAGTACTTC.

The chain employs TRBV3-1 and TRBJ1-2, with a possible D match to TRBD1 (5 bases). Trimming stripped 6 bases from V and 5 bases from J, with 19 bases between. This CDR3 has 15 residues. Looked up from germline, CDR1 is LGHDT and CDR2 is YNNKEL (reference sequence). Written as DNA, the CDR3 is TGTGCCAGCAGACCCACACCAGGGTTAACTTATGGCTACACCTTC. It specifies CASRPTPGLTYGYTF.

The rearrangement uses TRBV25-1 and TRBJ2-7, with D possibly TRBD2 on 6 matching bases. Trimming removed 1 base at V and 2 bases at J, with 12 bases between. The CDR3 consists of 15 residues. Germline V CDR1 and CDR2: MGHDK, SYGVNS. CDR3 residues: CASSESRREAYEQYF. Here the CDR3 DNA reads TGTGCCAGCAGTGAATCGCGCAGGGAGGCCTACGAGCAGTACTTC.

This clonotype was observed many times. The chain combines TRBV6-2 or TRBV6-3 with TRBJ2-1; D gene unclear. Germline loops: CDR1 MNHEY, CDR2 SVGEGT. The CDR3 contains 13 residues. V was trimmed by 4 bases and J by 7 bases, leaving 11 bases between them. The CDR3 loop is CASSWSLSNEQFF. Here the CDR3 DNA reads TGTGCCAGCAGTTGGTCCCTGTCGAATGAGCAGTTCTTC.

A few counts support this clonotype. The V call is TRBV28, the J call TRBJ1-1; no definite D call. Per the germline V gene, CDR1 is MDHEN and CDR2 is SYDVKM. Trimming left V 2 bases short and J 3 bases short, with 4 bases between. This CDR3 is 12 amino acids long. The CDR3 reads CASSLTHTEAFF. The CDR3 nucleotides are TGTGCCAGCAGTTTAACGCACACTGAAGCTTTCTTT.

This clonotype was seen a single time. A read error may explain this, as a much larger clone is one base away. This rearrangement joins TRBV4-3 to TRBJ2-1; tentatively, D is TRBD1 (6 bases). The germline V and J ends were trimmed by 0 bases and 3 bases, with 15 bases remaining between them. The CDR3 has 17 amino acids. Per the germline V gene, CDR1 is LGHNA and CDR2 is YSLEER. CDR3 sequence reads: CASSQDSGAPLYNEQFF. CDR3 nucleotide sequence: TGCGCCAGCAGCCAAGATTCAGGGGCGCCTCTCTACAATGAGCAGTTCTTC.

The sample holds many counts of this clonotype. The chain joins TRBV29-1 to TRBJ1-4; no definite D call. The V and J ends lost 3 bases and 8 bases respectively, with 4 bases between them. The CDR3 runs to 10 residues. Germline V lookup: CDR1 SQVTM, CDR2 ANQGSEA. The CDR3: CSVEVEKLFF. DNA for the CDR3: TGCAGCGTTGAGGTCGAAAAACTGTTTTTT.

This clonotype was counted at least ten times. This chain links TRBV29-1 with TRBJ2-3; 11 bases align to TRBD2. The CDR3 has 14 amino acids. Germline V CDR1 and CDR2: SQVTM, ANQGSEA. V gave up 4 bases and J gave up 6 bases; unmatched junction bases: 6. The CDR3 coding sequence is TGCAGCGTTGGACTAGCGGGGACAATGGATACGCAGTATTTT. Its translation is CSVGLAGTMDTQYF.

The V call is TRBV20-1, the J call TRBJ2-7; D is unclear. CDR3 length: 11 residues. The V end lost 6 bases, the J end lost 0 bases, and 6 bases lay between the germline ends. Germline CDR1 DFQATT, CDR2 SNEGSKA (reference sequence). The DNA for the CDR3 is TGCAGTGCGGTCTACTCCTACGAGCAGTACTTC. It yields the protein CSAVYSYEQYF.

This clonotype was counted many times. V and J are TRBV20-1 and TRBJ2-5; 10 positions agree with TRBD2. This CDR3 has 13 amino acids. With V trimmed by 6 bases and J by 4 bases, 5 bases remained unmatched. Germline-derived CDR1 and CDR2 are DFQATT and SNEGSKA (reference sequence). As DNA, the CDR3 is TGCAGTGCCAGCGGGGGGGCGCGAGAGACCCAGTACTTC. It translates to CSASGGARETQYF.

This clonotype appeared a few times. This sequence joins TRBV5-1 and TRBJ2-3; D gene unclear. Germline values: CDR1 SGHRS, CDR2 YFSETQ. This CDR3 is built from 18 residues. The V end was cut by 3 bases, the J end by 1 base, with 21 bases between. Here the CDR3 reads CASSYNARSVRGTDTQYF. CDR3 bases: TGCGCCAGCAGCTACAACGCCCGGTCGGTTCGAGGCACAGATACGCAGTATTTT.

On this clonotype: At one end the junction does not follow the germline gene, possibly because of a read error. The V and J genes are TRBV4-1 and TRBJ2-5; D is perhaps TRBD1 (5 bases). CDR3 length: 13 amino acids. Germline V CDR1 and CDR2: MGHRA, YSYEKL. The CDR3: CASSQGTGEAQYF. In DNA form, the CDR3 reads TGCGCCAGCAGCCAAGGTACAGGAGAGGCCCAGTACTTC.

This clonotype came up a few times. J is TRBJ2-1 and V is TRBV12-3 or TRBV12-4; 8 nucleotides line up with TRBD1. The CDR3 totals 15 residues. Trimming removed 4 bases from V and 4 bases from J; junction bases left unmatched: 6. The CDR3 DNA sequence: TGTGCCAGCAGTTCTACAGGGGGTGGGTACAATGAGCAGTTCTTC. The encoded protein is CASSSTGGGYNEQFF.

This clonotype was counted only a few times. V is TRBV12-3 or TRBV12-4 and J is TRBJ2-1; TRBD2 agrees at 9 bases. Trimming cost V 4 bases and J 4 bases; bases outside gene matches: 14. This CDR3 has 18 amino acids. The CDR3 nucleotides read TGTGCCAGCAGTTCAGGTCAGGCTAGCGGGACTATATACAATGAGCAGTTCTTC. Its translation: CASSSGQASGTIYNEQFF.

There are a few counts of this clonotype. DNA for the CDR3: TGTGCCAGCAGTAATAACAGGGGGGGAGAGACCCAGTACTTC. This sequence encodes CASSNNRGGETQYF. V gene TRBV7-2 combines with J gene TRBJ2-5, with D possibly being TRBD1 (8 bases). Trimming cost V 6 bases and J 4 bases, with 15 bases left between them. The germline V gene has CDR1 SGHTA and CDR2 FQGNSA. CDR3 size: 14 residues.

The V and J genes are TRBV20-1 and TRBJ2-7, with TRBD1 identical over 7 bases. This CDR3 spans 14 amino acids. CDR1 is DFQATT and CDR2 is SNEGSKA in the germline V gene (reference sequence). V was pared by 4 bases and J by 3 bases, with 9 bases of the junction left unmatched. The CDR3 bases are TGCAGTGCTAAACCCGGGACAGAAATCTACGAGCAGTACTTC. Translating it yields CSAKPGTEIYEQYF.

This clonotype was seen more than once but under ten times. This chain uses TRBV4-3 with TRBJ2-7, with D unclear. Trimming took 1 base from V and 4 from J, leaving 14 bases between them. This CDR3 spans 15 amino acids. Per germline, CDR1 LGHNA and CDR2 YSLEER. CDR3 in amino acids: CASSQGATQPYEQYF. The CDR3 DNA follows: TGCGCCAGCAGCCAAGGGGCTACACAGCCTTACGAGCAGTACTTC.